These T cell receptor beta chains were read from a single sample in a study of T cell responses to AZD1222 COVID-19 vaccine. Sequenced by immunoSEQ multiplex PCR; TCRdb stores in-frame clones only, minus some. Of about 100,000 clones detected, about 92% appear once; the ten largest clones hold approximately 1.3%. The sample in question was peripheral blood, obtained on day 0 of AZD1222 vaccination. These receptors originate from an adult in good health. Both conserved end residues are part of each CDR3. The D gene is left open where the match is weak. Size is omitted from some rows. Given values are once, few, many or a class for expanded clones.

v_gene: TRBV6-5
j_gene: TRBJ1-6
d_gene: -
abundance: -
CDR3nt: TGTGCCAGCAGTTCATCGGACACCTCGCGGTCACCCCTCCACTTT
CDR3aa: CASSSSDTSRSPLHF

v_gene: TRBV12-5
j_gene: TRBJ1-5
d_gene: TRBD1
abundance: -
CDR3nt: TGTGCTAGTGGTTCTCACAGGGGTCAGAGACAGCCCCAGCATTTT
CDR3aa: CASGSHRGQRQPQHF

v_gene: TRBV6-5
j_gene: TRBJ2-1
d_gene: -
abundance: -
CDR3nt: TGTGCCAGCAGTTACTTTGACAGGCGCAATGAGCAGTTCTTC
CDR3aa: CASSYFDRRNEQFF

v_gene: TRBV6-5
j_gene: TRBJ1-5
d_gene: TRBD1
abundance: -
CDR3nt: TGTGCCAGCTCGGGACAGGTTTGGCAGCCCCAGCATTTT
CDR3aa: CASSGQVWQPQHF

v_gene: TRBV5-6
j_gene: TRBJ1-2
d_gene: TRBD1
abundance: few
CDR3nt: TGTGCCAGCAGCATCTGGACAGGGGATCCCAACTATGGCTACACCTTC
CDR3aa: CASSIWTGDPNYGYTF

v_gene: TRBV11-2
j_gene: TRBJ2-1
d_gene: -
abundance: -
CDR3nt: TGTGCCAGCAGCTTAGATAGGGGCGGACACAATGAGCAGTTCTTC
CDR3aa: CASSLDRGGHNEQFF

v_gene: TRBV4-2
j_gene: TRBJ1-1
d_gene: TRBD1
abundance: -
CDR3nt: TGTGCCAGCAGCCAAGGACACGGACAGGACACTGAAGCTTTCTTT
CDR3aa: CASSQGHGQDTEAFF

v_gene: TRBV7-3
j_gene: TRBJ2-2
d_gene: -
abundance: -
CDR3nt: TGTGCCAGCAGCTTAACGGGACGCGTGAACACCGGGGAGCTGTTTTTT
CDR3aa: CASSLTGRVNTGELFF

v_gene: TRBV7-2
j_gene: TRBJ2-5
d_gene: TRBD2
abundance: -
CDR3nt: TGTGCCAGCAGCCGGACTAGCGGGGAAGAGACCCAGTACTTC
CDR3aa: CASSRTSGEETQYF

v_gene: TRBV14
j_gene: TRBJ2-5
d_gene: -
abundance: -
CDR3nt: TGTGCCAGCCGGGCAGGGTTAGTTCCCCAAGAGACCCAGTACTTC
CDR3aa: CASRAGLVPQETQYF

v_gene: TRBV28
j_gene: TRBJ1-1
d_gene: -
abundance: -
CDR3nt: TGTGCCAGCAGTTCGGGTCAGGCTTTCACTGAAGCTTTCTTT
CDR3aa: CASSSGQAFTEAFF

v_gene: TRBV11-2
j_gene: TRBJ2-1
d_gene: -
abundance: few
CDR3nt: TGTGCCAGCAGCGGGGGCCTCAGCTCCTACAATGAGCAGTTCTTC
CDR3aa: CASSGGLSSYNEQFF

v_gene: TRBV3-1/TRBV3-2
j_gene: TRBJ1-1
d_gene: -
abundance: -
CDR3nt: TGTGCCAGCAGCCAATATCGGTTGACTGAAGCTTTCTTT
CDR3aa: CASSQYRLTEAFF

v_gene: TRBV11-3
j_gene: TRBJ2-1
d_gene: -
abundance: -
CDR3nt: TGTGCCAGCACCTCCCTCAGCGTACGTCCAAATGAGCAGTTCTTC
CDR3aa: CASTSLSVRPNEQFF

v_gene: TRBV6-5
j_gene: TRBJ1-5
d_gene: -
abundance: -
CDR3nt: TGTGCCAGCTGCCAGGGTTGGAATCAGCCCCAGCATTTT
CDR3aa: CASCQGWNQPQHF

v_gene: TRBV11-2
j_gene: TRBJ1-5
d_gene: -
abundance: -
CDR3nt: TGTGCCAGCAGCTTAGAGGGCGGTGGTCAGCCCCAGCATTTT
CDR3aa: CASSLEGGGQPQHF

v_gene: TRBV27
j_gene: TRBJ1-5
d_gene: -
abundance: -
CDR3nt: TGTGCCAGCAGTTTATCGGGTTATAGCAATCAGCCCCAGCATTTT
CDR3aa: CASSLSGYSNQPQHF

v_gene: TRBV6-5
j_gene: TRBJ2-7
d_gene: TRBD1
abundance: -
CDR3nt: TGTGCCAGCAGGGCTCCGGGGACAGGGACCTACGAGCAGTACTTC
CDR3aa: CASRAPGTGTYEQYF

v_gene: TRBV4-3
j_gene: TRBJ1-5
d_gene: -
abundance: -
CDR3nt: TGCGCCAGCAGCCAAGGAATACAGGGAAATCAGCCCCAGCATTTT
CDR3aa: CASSQGIQGNQPQHF

v_gene: TRBV19
j_gene: TRBJ2-7
d_gene: -
abundance: -
CDR3nt: TGTGCCAGTAGTATTGACTCCGCACAGTACTTC
CDR3aa: CASSIDSAQYF

v_gene: TRBV28
j_gene: TRBJ2-7
d_gene: -
abundance: -
CDR3nt: TGTGCCAGCAACCCCGGGACAACTGCCTACGAGCAGTACTTC
CDR3aa: CASNPGTTAYEQYF

v_gene: TRBV5-1
j_gene: TRBJ2-5
d_gene: TRBD2
abundance: -
CDR3nt: TGCGCCAGCAGCTCATACAATGGACTAGCGGGAGTGGGGGGGGAGACCCAGTACTTC
CDR3aa: CASSSYNGLAGVGGETQYF

v_gene: TRBV19
j_gene: TRBJ2-6
d_gene: TRBD1
abundance: -
CDR3nt: TGTGCCAGTAGTAGGACAGGTCTCTCTGGGGCCAACGTCCTGACTTTC
CDR3aa: CASSRTGLSGANVLTF

v_gene: TRBV7-2
j_gene: TRBJ1-2
d_gene: -
abundance: once
CDR3nt: TGTGCCAGCAGCATCGGGGGGGTTGTAGACTACACCTTC
CDR3aa: CASSIGGVVDYTF

v_gene: TRBV7-3
j_gene: TRBJ1-6
d_gene: -
abundance: -
CDR3nt: TGTGCCAGCAGCCTTCGACGGCGAGGGGATAATTCACCCCTCCACTTT
CDR3aa: CASSLRRRGDNSPLHF

v_gene: TRBV2
j_gene: TRBJ1-4
d_gene: TRBD1
abundance: -
CDR3nt: TGTGCCAGCAGTGATATTGGGACAGCGCAGCGAAAACTGTTTTTT
CDR3aa: CASSDIGTAQRKLFF

v_gene: TRBV6-5
j_gene: TRBJ2-2
d_gene: TRBD1
abundance: -
CDR3nt: TGTGCCAGCAGCCTCCAGGGGGCCGCCGGGGAGCTGTTTTTT
CDR3aa: CASSLQGAAGELFF

v_gene: TRBV30
j_gene: TRBJ1-2
d_gene: -
abundance: -
CDR3nt: TGTGCCTGGAGTGTACCCCCCGCAGGGGCGGTACGAGGCTACACCTTC
CDR3aa: CAWSVPPAGAVRGYTF

v_gene: TRBV4-3
j_gene: TRBJ2-3
d_gene: TRBD1
abundance: few
CDR3nt: TGCGCCAGCAGCCAAGATATAGGACAGGGCGCAGATACGCAGTATTTT
CDR3aa: CASSQDIGQGADTQYF

v_gene: TRBV7-9
j_gene: TRBJ2-2
d_gene: -
abundance: -
CDR3nt: TGTGCCAGCAGCTGGGGAGGGGGCAACGGGGAGCTGTTTTTT
CDR3aa: CASSWGGGNGELFF

v_gene: TRBV27
j_gene: TRBJ2-1
d_gene: TRBD2
abundance: -
CDR3nt: TGTGCCAGCAGTTTGGGACTAGCGGGGGGAAGAGAGCAGTTCTTC
CDR3aa: CASSLGLAGGREQFF

v_gene: TRBV19
j_gene: TRBJ1-4
d_gene: -
abundance: once
CDR3nt: TGTGCCAGTAGTAACGTCATGGGAACTAATGAAAAACTGTTTTTT
CDR3aa: CASSNVMGTNEKLFF

v_gene: TRBV4-2
j_gene: TRBJ1-1
d_gene: -
abundance: -
CDR3nt: TGTGCCAGCAGCCAAGATACTGGACGATTGGGGGACACTGAAGCTTTCTTT
CDR3aa: CASSQDTGRLGDTEAFF

v_gene: TRBV6-1
j_gene: TRBJ2-1
d_gene: TRBD2
abundance: -
CDR3nt: TGTGCCAGCAGTGAAGGGCTAGCGGGAGGCTACAATGAGCAGTTCTTC
CDR3aa: CASSEGLAGGYNEQFF

v_gene: TRBV27
j_gene: TRBJ1-5
d_gene: TRBD1
abundance: -
CDR3nt: TGTGCCAGCAGTGTAAGCGGACAGGGGCTCGGATTCGGCCAGCCCCAGCATTTT
CDR3aa: CASSVSGQGLGFGQPQHF

v_gene: TRBV3-1/TRBV3-2
j_gene: TRBJ2-1
d_gene: TRBD2
abundance: -
CDR3nt: TGTGCCAGCAGCCCCCGAAGTAGCGGGATCTACAATGAGCAGTTCTTC
CDR3aa: CASSPRSSGIYNEQFF

v_gene: TRBV7-2
j_gene: TRBJ2-1
d_gene: TRBD2
abundance: -
CDR3nt: TGTGCCAGCAGCTTATTGTCGGGGACTAGCGGGAGGAATGAGCAGTTCTTC
CDR3aa: CASSLLSGTSGRNEQFF

v_gene: TRBV13
j_gene: TRBJ2-5
d_gene: TRBD2
abundance: -
CDR3nt: TGTGCCAGCAGTCTTAGACTAGCGGGAGTGGGAGAGACCCAGTACTTC
CDR3aa: CASSLRLAGVGETQYF

v_gene: TRBV9
j_gene: TRBJ1-2
d_gene: TRBD1
abundance: -
CDR3nt: TGTGCCAGCAGCCCCCAGACAGGGAGGCTTGAATTCAACTATGGCTACACCTTC
CDR3aa: CASSPQTGRLEFNYGYTF

v_gene: TRBV3-1/TRBV3-2
j_gene: TRBJ1-2
d_gene: -
abundance: -
CDR3nt: TGTGCCAGCAGCTCCAACTACGCCAGGGGCGAGGGTGGCTACACCTTC
CDR3aa: CASSSNYARGEGGYTF

v_gene: TRBV6-5
j_gene: TRBJ1-1
d_gene: TRBD1
abundance: once
CDR3nt: TGTGCCAGCAGTTTTACAGGGGGCGCTCTGAACACTGAAGCTTTCTTT
CDR3aa: CASSFTGGALNTEAFF

v_gene: TRBV30
j_gene: TRBJ2-2
d_gene: -
abundance: -
CDR3nt: TGTGCCTGGAGCCGCGGACGGCAAACCGGGGAGCTGTTTTTT
CDR3aa: CAWSRGRQTGELFF

v_gene: TRBV5-1
j_gene: TRBJ2-7
d_gene: TRBD1
abundance: -
CDR3nt: TGCGCCAGCAGCTTCGGGACAGGGGATAACGAGCAGTACTTC
CDR3aa: CASSFGTGDNEQYF

v_gene: TRBV6-2/TRBV6-3
j_gene: TRBJ2-6
d_gene: -
abundance: once
CDR3nt: TGTGCCAGCAGTGGAACAGGCCCCTCTGGGGCCAACGTCCTGACTTTC
CDR3aa: CASSGTGPSGANVLTF

v_gene: TRBV28
j_gene: TRBJ1-4
d_gene: TRBD1
abundance: -
CDR3nt: TGTGCCAGCAGTCAGACAGGGGTCAATGAAAAACTGTTTTTT
CDR3aa: CASSQTGVNEKLFF

v_gene: TRBV29-1
j_gene: TRBJ2-7
d_gene: TRBD2
abundance: -
CDR3nt: TGCAGCGTTGTACCTAGCGGGAGGTCCTCCTACGAGCAGTACTTC
CDR3aa: CSVVPSGRSSYEQYF

v_gene: TRBV30
j_gene: TRBJ2-1
d_gene: -
abundance: few
CDR3nt: TGTGCCTGGAGTTGGGGTCTAAACAATGAGCAGTTCTTC
CDR3aa: CAWSWGLNNEQFF

v_gene: TRBV12-5
j_gene: TRBJ1-3
d_gene: -
abundance: -
CDR3nt: TGTGCTAGTGGTTTGGTACGGGAAATTGCTGGAAACACCATATATTTT
CDR3aa: CASGLVREIAGNTIYF

v_gene: TRBV7-8
j_gene: TRBJ2-1
d_gene: -
abundance: few
CDR3nt: TGTGCCAGCAGCCCGATTGCGAGCTCCTACAATGAGCAGTTCTTC
CDR3aa: CASSPIASSYNEQFF

v_gene: TRBV30
j_gene: TRBJ2-1
d_gene: TRBD2
abundance: -
CDR3nt: TGTGCCTGGAGCAAGGGACTAGCGGATTACAATGAGCAGTTCTTC
CDR3aa: CAWSKGLADYNEQFF

v_gene: TRBV6-5
j_gene: TRBJ1-6
d_gene: -
abundance: few
CDR3nt: TGTGCCAGCAAGGAGCGAATTTCACCCCTCCACTTT
CDR3aa: CASKERISPLHF

v_gene: TRBV10-3
j_gene: TRBJ1-1
d_gene: TRBD1
abundance: -
CDR3nt: TGTGCCATCACCCCCGGGACAGGGAAGACTGAAGCTTTCTTT
CDR3aa: CAITPGTGKTEAFF

v_gene: TRBV15
j_gene: TRBJ2-5
d_gene: TRBD2
abundance: -
CDR3nt: TGTGCCACCAGCAGAGTAGGGACTAGACAAGAGACCCAGTACTTC
CDR3aa: CATSRVGTRQETQYF